The 15 T cell receptor beta chains given below trace back to one sample, sequenced in a study of cytomegalovirus exposure and HLA in healthy donors. Amplification used 60 Vbeta primers and 13 Jbeta primers. TCRdb keeps only in-frame clones here, not all; method: immunoSEQ multiplex PCR. The sample lists nearly 200,000 clones; roughly 77% were seen once. Material for sequencing was PBMCs. The receptors here all came from a male donor in good health and CMV-seropositive.

The chain has TRBV27 and TRBJ1-4; tentatively, D is TRBD1 (5 bases). Trimming shortened V by 0 bases and J by 10 bases, and 18 bases separated the two germline ends. The CDR3 covers 16 residues. The germline CDR1 and CDR2 sequences are MNHEY and SMNVEV (reference sequence). This CDR3 reads CASSLSWRDAGGKLFF. The CDR3, as DNA: TGTGCCAGCAGTTTATCGTGGAGGGACGCCGGTGGAAAACTGTTTTTT.

The chain uses TRBV7-6 and TRBJ1-1, with TRBD1 matching 7 bases. Per the germline V gene, CDR1 is SGHVS and CDR2 is FNYEAQ. Losses at the gene ends were 4 bases for V and 7 bases for J; bases not matched to a gene: 3. The CDR3 totals 12 residues. The CDR3 region has the DNA TGTGCCAGCAGCTCCCGGGACAGTGAAGCTTTCTTT. The encoded protein is CASSSRDSEAFF.

The gene calls are TRBV5-5 and TRBJ1-1; D not resolved. The length of the CDR3 is 16 residues. The germline CDR1 and CDR2 sequences are SGHKS and YYEKEE (reference sequence). The V and J ends lost 2 bases and 1 base respectively, with 15 bases between them. CDR3 bases: TGTGCCAGCAGCTTCCACGGGAGTGGGTCGAACACTGAAGCTTTCTTT. It specifies CASSFHGSGSNTEAFF. Filled out from reference TRBV5-5 and TRBJ1-1, the complete variable domain reads DAGVTQSPTHLIKTRGQQVTLRCSPISGHKSVSWYQQVLGQGPQFIFQYYEKEERGRGNFPDRFSARQFPNYSSELNVNALLLGDSALYLCASSFHGSGSNTEAFFGQGTRLTVV.

The V and J genes are TRBV20-1 and TRBJ2-5, with D unresolved. Germline CDR1 is DFQATT and CDR2 is SNEGSKA (reference sequence). Between the trimmed V and J ends, which lost 3 bases and 4 bases, there was a span of 3 bases. The CDR3 loop spans 10 amino acids. CDR3 amino acids: CSASGETQYF. CDR3 in DNA: TGCAGTGCTAGCGGAGAGACCCAGTACTTC.

V is TRBV7-6 and J is TRBJ2-3, with TRBD1 matching over 7 bases. V shed 5 bases, J shed 2 bases, and the junction held 4 bases outside the gene matches. CDR3 length equals 14 residues. Per germline, CDR1 SGHVS and CDR2 FNYEAQ. The CDR3: CASSLTGPTDTQYF. CDR3 DNA: TGTGCCAGCAGCCTGACAGGGCCCACAGATACGCAGTATTTT.

This clone was seen just once. The junction differs from germline at one of its ends, possibly a read error. The chain links TRBV7-9 to TRBJ1-1; D ambiguous. The CDR3 is made up of 14 amino acids. The germline V gene has CDR1 SEHNR and CDR2 FQNEAQ (reference sequence). CDR3 sequence reads: CSSSLGVMNTEAFF. CDR3 sequence (DNA): TGTTCCAGCAGCCTCGGGGTCATGAACACTGAAGCTTTCTTT.

This chain connects TRBV9 to TRBJ1-2; D might be TRBD1 (6 bases). The CDR3 contains 16 residues. The V end lost 3 bases, the J end lost 6 bases, and 21 bases lay between the germline ends. Germline CDR1 is SGDLS and CDR2 is YYNGEE. The chain's CDR3 is CASSGGWTATVHGYTF. CDR3 bases: TGTGCCAGCAGCGGAGGATGGACAGCCACCGTCCATGGCTACACCTTC.

This sequence joins TRBV29-1 and TRBJ1-2, with a possible D match to TRBD1 (5 bases). The CDR3 spans 17 residues. In germline, CDR1 is SQVTM, CDR2 ANQGSEA. Trimming left V 4 bases short and J 5 bases short, with 26 bases between. In DNA form, the CDR3 reads TGCAGCGTTGGACTCGGGGGTTTCGGCCTAGGGGAGTATGGCTACACCTTC. Translated, it gives CSVGLGGFGLGEYGYTF. Drawing the rest from reference TRBV29-1 and TRBJ1-2, the complete variable domain is SAVISQKPSRDICQRGTSLTIQCQVDSQVTMMFWYRQQPGQSLTLIATANQGSEATYESGFVIDKFPISRPNLTFSTLTVSNMSPEDSSIYLCSVGLGGFGLGEYGYTFGSGTRLTVV.

The DNA of the CDR3 is TGTGCCAGCAGTCGGGACAGGGGAAACACCATATATTTT. Protein product: CASSRDRGNTIYF. The chain couples TRBV27 to TRBJ1-3; TRBD1 aligns across 8 bases. J was trimmed by 4 bases and V by 5 bases; bases with no gene match: 1. Per the germline V gene, CDR1 is MNHEY and CDR2 is SMNVEV (reference sequence). CDR3 length equals 13 residues.

The chain is built from TRBV28 and TRBJ2-1; 9 bases line up with TRBD2. Looked up from germline, CDR1 is MDHEN and CDR2 is SYDVKM. This CDR3 spans 16 amino acids. J gave up 5 bases and V 2 bases, and 7 bases lay outside the gene matches. The CDR3 DNA is TGTGCCAGCAGTTTAATCGGGGCTAGCGGGAACAATGAGCAGTTCTTC. It encodes CASSLIGASGNNEQFF.

The chain joins TRBV4-3 to TRBJ2-3; 8 bases agree with TRBD2. The CDR3 extends over 17 amino acids. Germline assignment: CDR1 LGHNA and CDR2 YSLEER. V dropped 4 bases and J dropped 1; count of bases not matched to a gene: 10. The CDR3: CASSPRSSRGGTDTQYF. The CDR3 DNA sequence: TGCGCCAGCAGCCCTCGATCTTCGCGGGGGGGCACAGATACGCAGTATTTT.

The rearrangement joins TRBV19 to TRBJ2-2; 12 nucleotides align to TRBD2. J lost 7 bases, V lost 6 bases, and 3 bases had no gene match. The germline V gene encodes CDR1 LNHDA and CDR2 SQIVND (reference sequence). The CDR3 runs 14 residues. Here the CDR3 DNA reads TGTGCCAGTAGAGGACTAGCGGGGTACGGGGAGCTGTTTTTT. It yields the protein CASRGLAGYGELFF.

The J gene is TRBJ2-5, the V gene TRBV7-7, with 9 bases fitting TRBD2. The germline V gene has CDR1 SSHAT and CDR2 FNYEAQ (reference sequence). The CDR3 runs 15 residues. V lost 5 bases to trimming and J lost 2 bases; unmatched junction nucleotides: 6. The CDR3 here is CASSLGTSKQETQYF. The CDR3 nucleotides read TGTGCCAGCAGCCTGGGGACTAGCAAACAAGAGACCCAGTACTTC. Together with reference TRBV7-7 and TRBJ2-5, the CDR3 gives the full variable domain: GAGVSQSPRYKVTKRGQDVTLRCDPISSHATLYWYQQALGQGPEFLTYFNYEAQPDKSGLPSDRFSAERPEGSISTLTIQRTEQRDSAMYRCASSLGTSKQETQYFGPGTRLLVL.

The gene calls are TRBV6-6 and TRBJ2-7; weak D call: TRBD1 (6 bases). This CDR3 region has 15 residues. Germline CDR1 reads MNHNY; CDR2 reads SVGAGI (reference sequence). Between the trimmed V and J ends, which lost 6 bases and 0 bases, there was a span of 15 bases. In DNA, the CDR3 is TGTGCCAGCAGGCAGGGGACCCAGAGCTCCTACGAGCAGTACTTC. Its translation: CASRQGTQSSYEQYF.

V gene TRBV5-4 combines with J gene TRBJ2-1, with D possibly TRBD2 on 6 matching bases. CDR3 length equals 13 residues. CDR1 and CDR2 from the germline V gene are SGHNT and YYREEE (reference sequence). Trimming removed 0 bases from V and 6 bases from J, with 7 bases in between. This chain's CDR3 is CASSLVGGNEQFF. Written as DNA, the CDR3 is TGTGCCAGCAGCTTGGTGGGAGGCAATGAGCAGTTCTTC.